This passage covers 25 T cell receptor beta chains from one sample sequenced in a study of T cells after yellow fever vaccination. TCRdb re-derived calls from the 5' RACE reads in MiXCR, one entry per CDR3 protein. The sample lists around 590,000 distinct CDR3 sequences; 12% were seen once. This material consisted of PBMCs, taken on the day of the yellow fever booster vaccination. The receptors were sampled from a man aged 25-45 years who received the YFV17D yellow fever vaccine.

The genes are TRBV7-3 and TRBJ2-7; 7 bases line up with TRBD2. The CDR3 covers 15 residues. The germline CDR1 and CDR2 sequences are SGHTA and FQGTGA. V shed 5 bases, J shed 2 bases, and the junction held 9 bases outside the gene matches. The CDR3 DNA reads TGTGCCAGCAGCCCCGGTAGCGGGCCGCCCTACGAGCAGTACTTC. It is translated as CASSPGSGPPYEQYF.

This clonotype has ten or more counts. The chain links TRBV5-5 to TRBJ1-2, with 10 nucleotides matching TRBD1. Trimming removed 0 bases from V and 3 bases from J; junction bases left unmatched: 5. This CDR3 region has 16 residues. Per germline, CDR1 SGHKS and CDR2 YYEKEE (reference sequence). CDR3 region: CASSLAGTGVDYGYTF. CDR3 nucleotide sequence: TGTGCCAGCAGCTTGGCTGGGACAGGGGTAGACTATGGCTACACCTTC.

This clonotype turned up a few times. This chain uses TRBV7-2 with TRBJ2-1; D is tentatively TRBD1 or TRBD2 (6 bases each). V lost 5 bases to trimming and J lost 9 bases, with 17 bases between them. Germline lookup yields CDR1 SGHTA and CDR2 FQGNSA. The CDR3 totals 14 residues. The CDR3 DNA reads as TGTGCCAGCAGCCAGGGTGGAGGGGGAAGTGAGCAGTTCTTC. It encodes CASSQGGGGSEQFF.

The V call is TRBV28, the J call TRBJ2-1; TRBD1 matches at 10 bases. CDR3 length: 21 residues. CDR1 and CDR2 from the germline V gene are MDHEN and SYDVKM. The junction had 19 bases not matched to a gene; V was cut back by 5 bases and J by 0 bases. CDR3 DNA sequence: TGTGCCAGCAGTCCAACAGTCGGACAGGGGGTCGTCGTTAGCTCCTACAATGAGCAGTTCTTC. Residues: CASSPTVGQGVVVSSYNEQFF.

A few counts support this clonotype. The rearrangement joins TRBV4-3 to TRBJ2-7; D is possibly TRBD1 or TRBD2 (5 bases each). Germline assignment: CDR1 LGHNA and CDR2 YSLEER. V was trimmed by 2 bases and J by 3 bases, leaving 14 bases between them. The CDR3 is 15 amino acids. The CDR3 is CASSQISGAVYEQYF. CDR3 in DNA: TGCGCCAGCAGCCAAATCTCCGGGGCCGTCTACGAGCAGTACTTC.

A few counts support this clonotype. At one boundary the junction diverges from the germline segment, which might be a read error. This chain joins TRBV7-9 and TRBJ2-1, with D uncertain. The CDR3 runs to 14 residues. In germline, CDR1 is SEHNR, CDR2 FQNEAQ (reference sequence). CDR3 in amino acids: CAGSLGSGDNEQFF. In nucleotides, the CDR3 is TGTGCCGGCAGCTTAGGGTCCGGAGACAATGAGCAGTTCTTC.

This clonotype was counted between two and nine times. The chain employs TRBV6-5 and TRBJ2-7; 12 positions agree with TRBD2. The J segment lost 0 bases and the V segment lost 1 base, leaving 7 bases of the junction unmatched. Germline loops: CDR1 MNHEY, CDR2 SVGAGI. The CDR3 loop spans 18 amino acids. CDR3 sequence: CASSYLLTSGRPSYEQYF. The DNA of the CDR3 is TGTGCCAGCAGTTACTTATTGACTAGCGGGAGACCCTCCTACGAGCAGTACTTC.

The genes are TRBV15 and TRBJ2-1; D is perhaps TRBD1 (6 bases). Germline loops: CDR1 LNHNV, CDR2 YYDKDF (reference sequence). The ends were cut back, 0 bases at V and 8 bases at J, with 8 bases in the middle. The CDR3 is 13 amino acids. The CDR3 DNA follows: TGTGCCACCAGCAGAGATAGGGGGTATGAGCAGTTCTTC. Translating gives CATSRDRGYEQFF.

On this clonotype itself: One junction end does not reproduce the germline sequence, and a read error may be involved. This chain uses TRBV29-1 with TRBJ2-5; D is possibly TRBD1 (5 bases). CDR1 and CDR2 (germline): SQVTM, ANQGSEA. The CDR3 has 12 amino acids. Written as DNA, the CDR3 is TGCAGCGTGTGGACACAACAAGAGGCCCAGTACTTC. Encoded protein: CSVWTQQEAQYF.

The chain's CDR3 is CASSFSGSPTYEQYF. The DNA of the CDR3 is TGTGCCAGCAGCTTTAGCGGGAGCCCTACCTACGAGCAGTACTTC. The V gene is TRBV7-8, the J gene TRBJ2-7; 9 nucleotides agree with TRBD2. V lost 3 bases to trimming and J lost 2 bases; unmatched junction nucleotides: 5. Per germline, CDR1 SGHVS and CDR2 FQNEAQ. The CDR3 runs 15 residues.

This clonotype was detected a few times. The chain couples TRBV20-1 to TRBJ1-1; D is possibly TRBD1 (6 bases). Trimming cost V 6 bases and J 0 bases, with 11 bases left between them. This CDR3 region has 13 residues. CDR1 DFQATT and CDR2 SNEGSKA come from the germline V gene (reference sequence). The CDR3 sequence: CSAFRGMNTEAFF. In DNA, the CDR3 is TGCAGTGCCTTCAGGGGTATGAACACTGAAGCTTTCTTT.

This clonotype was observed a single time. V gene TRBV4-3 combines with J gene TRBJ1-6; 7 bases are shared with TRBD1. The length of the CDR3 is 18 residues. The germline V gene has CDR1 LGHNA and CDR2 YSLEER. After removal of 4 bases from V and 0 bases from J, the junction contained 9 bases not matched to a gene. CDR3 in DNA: TGCGCCAGCAGCCCCCAGACGGGACAGAGCTCCTATAATTCACCCCTCCACTTT. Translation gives CASSPQTGQSSYNSPLHF.

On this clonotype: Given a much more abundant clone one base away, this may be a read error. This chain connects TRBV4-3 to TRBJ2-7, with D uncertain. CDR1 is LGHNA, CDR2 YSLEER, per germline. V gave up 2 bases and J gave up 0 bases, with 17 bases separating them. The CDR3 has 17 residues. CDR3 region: CASSQRTGLVYSYEQYF. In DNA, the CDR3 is TGCGCCAGCAGCCAACGGACCGGTTTGGTTTACTCCTACGAGCAGTACTTC.

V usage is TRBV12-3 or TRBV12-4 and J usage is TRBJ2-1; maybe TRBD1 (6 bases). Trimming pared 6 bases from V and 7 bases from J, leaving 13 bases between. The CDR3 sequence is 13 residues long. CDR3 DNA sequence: TGTGCCAGCAGCGCTACAGGGTCGAATGAGCAGTTCTTC. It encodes CASSATGSNEQFF.

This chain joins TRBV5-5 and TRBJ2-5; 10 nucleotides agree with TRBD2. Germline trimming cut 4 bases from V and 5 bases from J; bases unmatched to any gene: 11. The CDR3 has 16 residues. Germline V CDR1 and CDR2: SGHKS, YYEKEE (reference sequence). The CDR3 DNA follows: TGTGCCAGCAGCCCAAGCGGGAGGGCCGGAGGGGAGACCCAGTACTTC. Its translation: CASSPSGRAGGETQYF.

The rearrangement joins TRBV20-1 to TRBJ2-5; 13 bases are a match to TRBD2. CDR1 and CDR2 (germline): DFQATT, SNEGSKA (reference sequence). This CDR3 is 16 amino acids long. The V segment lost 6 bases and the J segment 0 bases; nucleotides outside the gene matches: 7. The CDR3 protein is CSARGGLAGNQETQYF. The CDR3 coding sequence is TGCAGTGCAAGGGGGGGACTAGCGGGGAACCAAGAGACCCAGTACTTC.

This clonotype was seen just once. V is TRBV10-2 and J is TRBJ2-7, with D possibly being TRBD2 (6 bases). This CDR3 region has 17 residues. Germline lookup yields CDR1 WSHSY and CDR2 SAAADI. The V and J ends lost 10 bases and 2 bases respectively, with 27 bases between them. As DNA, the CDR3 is TGCGCCACCCGGGACTCCTCAACCGGGAGAGGGACCTACGAGCAGTACTTC. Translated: CATRDSSTGRGTYEQYF.

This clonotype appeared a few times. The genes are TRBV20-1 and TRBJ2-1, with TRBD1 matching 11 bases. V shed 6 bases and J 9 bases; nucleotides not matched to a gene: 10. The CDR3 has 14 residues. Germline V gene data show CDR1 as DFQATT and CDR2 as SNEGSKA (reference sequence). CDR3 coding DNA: TGCAGTGCCCTGCCGGGACAGGGGGTTGGTGAGCAGTTCTTC. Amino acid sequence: CSALPGQGVGEQFF.

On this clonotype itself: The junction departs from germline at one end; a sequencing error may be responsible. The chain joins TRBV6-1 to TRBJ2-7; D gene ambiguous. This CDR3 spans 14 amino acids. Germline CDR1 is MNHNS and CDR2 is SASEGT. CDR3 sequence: CASSRTQSSYERYF. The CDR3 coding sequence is TGTGCCAGCAGTCGGACGCAGAGCTCCTACGAGCGGTACTTC.

The CDR3 DNA is TGCAGTGCTAGTGCGGGGGAGTTCAATCAGCCCCAGCATTTT. Translated: CSASAGEFNQPQHF. This rearrangement joins TRBV20-1 to TRBJ1-5, with D maybe TRBD1 (5 bases). This CDR3 is 14 amino acids long. Deletions cut 3 bases from V and 3 bases from J, with 12 bases between. Germline-derived CDR1 and CDR2 are DFQATT and SNEGSKA (reference sequence).

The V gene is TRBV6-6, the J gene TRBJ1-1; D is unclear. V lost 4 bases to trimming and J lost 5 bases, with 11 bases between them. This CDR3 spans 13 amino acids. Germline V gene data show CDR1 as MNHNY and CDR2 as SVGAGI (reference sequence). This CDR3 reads CASSSSGVTEAFF. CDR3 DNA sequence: TGTGCCAGCAGTTCCAGCGGCGTTACTGAAGCTTTCTTT.

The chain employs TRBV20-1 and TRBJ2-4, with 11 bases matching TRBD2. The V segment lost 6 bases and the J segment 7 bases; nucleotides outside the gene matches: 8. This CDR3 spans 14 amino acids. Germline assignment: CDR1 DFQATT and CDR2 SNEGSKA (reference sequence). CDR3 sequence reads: CSAISGRGVNIQYF. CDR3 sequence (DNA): TGCAGTGCCATTAGCGGGAGGGGGGTGAACATTCAGTACTTC.

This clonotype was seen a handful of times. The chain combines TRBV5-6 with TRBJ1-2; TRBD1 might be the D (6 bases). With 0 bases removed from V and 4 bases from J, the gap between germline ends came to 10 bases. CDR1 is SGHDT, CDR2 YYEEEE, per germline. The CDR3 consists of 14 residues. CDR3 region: CASSLAQGIYGYTF. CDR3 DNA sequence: TGTGCCAGCAGCTTGGCACAGGGAATCTATGGCTACACCTTC.

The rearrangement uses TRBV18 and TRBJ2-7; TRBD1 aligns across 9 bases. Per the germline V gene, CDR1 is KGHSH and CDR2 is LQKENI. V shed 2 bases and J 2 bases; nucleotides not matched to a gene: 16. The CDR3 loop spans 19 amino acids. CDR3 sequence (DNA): TGTGCCAGCTCACCATCCCCGGGACAGGGTCCAAGGGTAGCCTACGAGCAGTACTTC. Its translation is CASSPSPGQGPRVAYEQYF.

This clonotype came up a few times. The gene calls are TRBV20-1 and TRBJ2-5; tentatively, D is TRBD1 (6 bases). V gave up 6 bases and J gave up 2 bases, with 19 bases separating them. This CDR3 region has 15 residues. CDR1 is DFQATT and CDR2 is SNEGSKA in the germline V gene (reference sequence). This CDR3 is CSAASARQVQETQYF. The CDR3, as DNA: TGCAGTGCCGCCAGCGCCCGACAGGTGCAAGAGACCCAGTACTTC.